This is a list of T cell receptor beta chains from one sample in a study of cytomegalovirus exposure and HLA in healthy donors. Sequenced by immunoSEQ multiplex PCR; TCRdb stores in-frame clones only, minus some. The sample carries approximately 200,000 clones, 70% to 90% recorded once. Material for sequencing was PBMCs. The source is a woman aged 50 to 65 in good health and CMV-seronegative. Both conserved end residues are part of each CDR3. A D gene is named only where the DNA matches it firmly. Expanded clones get a size class; other rows say once, few or many, or leave the size out.

TRBV9	TRBJ2-5	-	-	TGTGCCAGCAGCGTAGGTAGCGGTATTGCCCAAGAGACCCAGTACTTC	CASSVGSGIAQETQYF
TRBV6-5	TRBJ2-5	TRBD1	-	TGTGCCAGCAGTTTCCGGGACAGGGGGCGTGAGACCCAGTACTTC	CASSFRDRGRETQYF
TRBV28	TRBJ1-1	-	-	TGTGCCAGCAGTTTTGAGCAGGAGGGGACTGAAGCTTTCTTT	CASSFEQEGTEAFF
TRBV5-1	TRBJ1-5	-	-	TGCGCCAGCAGCTTGGCGTCAGGGAATCAGCCCCAGCATTTT	CASSLASGNQPQHF
TRBV27	TRBJ2-1	TRBD2	-	TGTGCCAGCAGTTTAGGGGGCGGGACTAGCGGGAGGAATGAGCAGTTCTTC	CASSLGGGTSGRNEQFF
TRBV7-3	TRBJ2-3	TRBD1	-	TGTGCCAGCAGCTTACAGGGGGCAGGAGATACGCAGTATTTT	CASSLQGAGDTQYF
TRBV5-4	TRBJ2-7	-	-	TGTGCCAGCAGCGCCCCGGGACTCGCCTCCTACGAGCAGTACTTC	CASSAPGLASYEQYF
TRBV28	TRBJ1-2	-	-	TGTGCCAGCAGTTTAGGGGGCACTTGGAACTATGGCTACACCTTC	CASSLGGTWNYGYTF
TRBV5-1	TRBJ2-7	TRBD2	-	TGCGCCAGCAGCTTGGATGGGGCGGGAGGGCCCTACGAGCAGTACTTC	CASSLDGAGGPYEQYF
TRBV28	TRBJ1-5	-	-	TGTGCCAGCAGTTCAGGGATCCATCAGCCCCAGCATTTT	CASSSGIHQPQHF
TRBV11-2	TRBJ1-2	TRBD1	-	TGTGCCAGCAGCAACTTGGGGACAGGTCTAGCTAACTATGGCTACACCTTC	CASSNLGTGLANYGYTF
TRBV13	TRBJ1-1	TRBD1	-	TGTGCCAGCAGCCCCTCGGGACAGTGGAACACTGAAGCTTTCTTT	CASSPSGQWNTEAFF
TRBV5-1	TRBJ2-3	TRBD1	once	TGCGCCAGCAGCCCCGGACAGGGCTACACAGATACGCAGTATTTT	CASSPGQGYTDTQYF
TRBV10-2	TRBJ2-3	TRBD2	-	TGCGCCAGCATATTAACTAGCGGGAGATCAGATACGCAGTATTTT	CASILTSGRSDTQYF
TRBV10-1	TRBJ1-1	TRBD1	-	TGCGCCAGCAGTGGGGACAGCTGGAACACTGAAGCTTTCTTT	CASSGDSWNTEAFF
TRBV7-3	TRBJ1-1	-	-	TGTGCCAGCAGCTCGACGGAGGGCACTGAAGCTTTCTTT	CASSSTEGTEAFF
TRBV7-3	TRBJ2-3	-	-	TGTGCCAGCAGCTTAACCTCGGATACGCAGTATTTT	CASSLTSDTQYF
TRBV5-1	TRBJ2-6	-	-	TGCGCCAGCAGCTTGGTCATCTCTGGGGCCAACGTCCTGACTTTC	CASSLVISGANVLTF
TRBV7-3	TRBJ2-1	-	-	TGTGCCAGCAGCCCGGGGGAAGGGTATGACAATGAGCAGTTCTTC	CASSPGEGYDNEQFF
TRBV2	TRBJ2-2	TRBD2	-	TGTGCCAGTGACCTGACTAGCGGGACCACCGGGGAGCTGTTTTTT	CASDLTSGTTGELFF
TRBV18	TRBJ2-7	-	-	TGTGCCAGCTCACCGAGAGGAGGTCCTGGGGAGCAGTACTTC	CASSPRGGPGEQYF
TRBV19	TRBJ2-1	TRBD2	-	TGTGCCAGTAGTATAGGGGCTAGCGGTAACAATGAGCAGTTCTTC	CASSIGASGNNEQFF
TRBV27	TRBJ2-6	-	-	TGTGCCAGCAGTTTGGTTGGGGGGTCTGGGGCCAACGTCCTGACTTTC	CASSLVGGSGANVLTF
TRBV27	TRBJ2-1	-	few	TGTGCCAGCAGTTTCTCAGCGGAGGGCCTCGTCTTC	CASSFSAEGLVF
TRBV18	TRBJ2-1	TRBD2	-	TGTGCCAGCTCACCAGCGGGAGGGCTCATTGAGCAGTTCTTC	CASSPAGGLIEQFF
TRBV18	TRBJ1-5	-	once	TGTGCCAGCTCTCCTCCGAACAGGCCCCAGCATTTT	CASSPPNRPQHF
TRBV7-3	TRBJ2-1	TRBD2	once	TGTGCCAGCAGCTGGGGACTGTCGGGAGGGGACAATGAGCAGTTCTTC	CASSWGLSGGDNEQFF
TRBV6-4	TRBJ2-1	-	-	TGTGCCAGCAGTGACGCCGGGGATCGATGTGAGCAGTTCTTC	CASSDAGDRCEQFF
TRBV9	TRBJ2-2	-	-	TGTACCAGCAGCCCCCCACCAGGGATGGCCGGGGAGCTGTTTTTT	CTSSPPPGMAGELFF
TRBV7-2	TRBJ1-1	-	-	TGTGCCAGCAGCCCCAGGGTTCTAGGGAACACTGAAGCTTTCTTT	CASSPRVLGNTEAFF
TRBV6-5	TRBJ2-7	-	once	TGTGCCAGCAGTCAGGGTGGGGAGCAGTACTTC	CASSQGGEQYF
TRBV5-1	TRBJ2-1	-	once	TGCGCCAGCAGCCCCCTTAGCGGTCACTACAATGAGCAGTTCTTC	CASSPLSGHYNEQFF
TRBV19	TRBJ2-1	TRBD1	-	TGTGCCAGTAGTATAGATCTATCCGGGACAGGGACAGGGGATGAGCAGTTCTTC	CASSIDLSGTGTGDEQFF
TRBV5-1	TRBJ2-3	TRBD2	-	TGCGCCAGCAGCTTGGACGGTGCGGGAGGGGGAGATACGCAGTATTTT	CASSLDGAGGGDTQYF
TRBV30	TRBJ1-5	-	-	TGTGCCTGGACGACAGGTGCCAATCAGCCCCAGCATTTT	CAWTTGANQPQHF
TRBV28	TRBJ2-4	-	-	TGTGCCAGCAGTTCCCCCTTGTCCAGCGGCATTCAGTACTTC	CASSSPLSSGIQYF
TRBV2	TRBJ1-2	TRBD1	-	TGTGCCAGCAGCTCGGACAGGGACGACTATGGCTACACCTTC	CASSSDRDDYGYTF
TRBV7-3	TRBJ2-6	-	-	TGTGCCAGCAGCATGACAGCGACAGGGGCCAACGTCCTGACTTTC	CASSMTATGANVLTF
TRBV29-1	TRBJ2-1	-	-	TGCAGCGTTGAACCGAGAAGCTACAATGAGCAGTTCTTC	CSVEPRSYNEQFF
TRBV29-1	TRBJ2-7	-	-	TGCAGCGTTGAGGGCAGCTACTACGAGCAGTACTTC	CSVEGSYYEQYF
TRBV29-1	TRBJ2-7	TRBD2	-	TGCAGCGTCCTGACGGGGGGGGGCTCCTACGAGCAGTACTTC	CSVLTGGGSYEQYF
TRBV6-5	TRBJ1-2	-	-	TGTGCCAGCAGTGAAGTCTATTCGGGTGGCTACACCTTC	CASSEVYSGGYTF
TRBV28	TRBJ2-2	-	-	TGTGCCAGCAGTTTACTCTGGGGGGCCGGGGAGCTGTTTTTT	CASSLLWGAGELFF
TRBV5-1	TRBJ1-6	TRBD1	-	TGCGCCAGCAGCTGGGACAGGGTCAATTCACCCCTCCACTTT	CASSWDRVNSPLHF
TRBV7-8	TRBJ1-4	-	-	TGTGCCAGCAGCTATGGGGGCATGAATGAAAAACTGTTTTTT	CASSYGGMNEKLFF
TRBV5-1	TRBJ2-2	TRBD2	-	TGCGCCAGCAGCCCAAATGCCTGGGGGGGACGACCCGGGGAGCTGTTTTTT	CASSPNAWGGRPGELFF
TRBV28	TRBJ1-1	-	few	TGTGCCAGCGCCTCAGTTTATGAAGCTTTCTTT	CASASVYEAFF
TRBV19	TRBJ1-3	-	-	TGTGCCAGTACACAGGTTTCCTCTGGAAACACCATATATTTT	CASTQVSSGNTIYF
TRBV7-2	TRBJ2-1	TRBD2	-	TGTGCCAGCAGCTTAGAGGCTAGCGGGAGCAATGAGCAGTTCTTC	CASSLEASGSNEQFF
TRBV28	TRBJ2-1	-	-	TGTGCCAGCACCTCGGGACACCACTCCTACAATGAGCAGTTCTTC	CASTSGHHSYNEQFF
TRBV6-1	TRBJ2-7	TRBD2	-	TGTGCCAGCAGTCAGGAGCGGGGGTACGAGCAGTACTTC	CASSQERGYEQYF
TRBV5-5	TRBJ2-6	TRBD1	-	TGTGCCAGCAGCTTGCCTAAGACAGGGACTGGGGCCAACGTCCTGACTTTC	CASSLPKTGTGANVLTF
TRBV28	TRBJ1-2	-	-	TGTGCCAGCACCCGGGGGGGCGCTGACTATGGCTACACCTTC	CASTRGGADYGYTF